This T cell receptor (beta chain) was sequenced in a study of cytomegalovirus exposure and HLA in healthy donors. J was trimmed by 7 bases and V by 3 bases; bases with no gene match: 8. The CDR3 runs to 16 residues. Germline V gene data show CDR1 as MDHEN and CDR2 as SYDVKM. TCRdb's table, derived via immunoSEQ multiplex PCR, lists solely in-frame clones and lacks some. Among 200,000 to 250,000 clones, approximately 88% were seen once, and the ten largest hold over 12%. A single count supports this clone. Input material: PBMCs. The TCR sequence derives from a woman between 25 and 40 years old in good health and CMV-seropositive. V usage is TRBV28 and J usage is TRBJ1-5; 11 bases are a match to TRBD1. CDR3 nucleotide sequence: TGTGCCAGCAGTTTCATGGGACAGGGGGGCAGACAGCCCCAGCATTTT. Protein product: CASSFMGQGGRQPQHF.